This T cell receptor (beta chain) was sequenced in a study of post-analysis software for immune sequencing data. Whole-study context: Clinical courses comprised relapsing-remitting, secondary progressive and progressive-relapsing multiple sclerosis.

This clonotype occurred a few times. What it recognizes is unknown. The TCR beta cDNA libraries carried unique molecular identifiers. There were about 0.85 to 11 million T cells, and around 460,000 cDNA molecules came from them. MiXCR, applied by TCRdb to the PCR reads, yields one record per CDR3 protein. The sample holds roughly 870,000 distinct CDR3 sequences, approximately 50% seen once. The study's findings and limits: Normalized Chao1 diversity was significantly reduced in patients versus controls. Samples made in the same batch grouped tightly together by F measure.

This sequence was found in a girl aged 10 to 17 with multiple sclerosis. Material for sequencing was blood.

CDR3 DNA: TGCAGTGCTAGAGATAGGTCGACAGGGCCTTACGAGCAGTACTTC. Residues: CSARDRSTGPYEQYF. The chain joins TRBV20-1 to TRBJ2-7; TRBD1 matches 7 bases. CDR1 and CDR2 from the germline V gene are DFQATT and SNEGSKA (reference sequence). V lost 0 bases, J lost 4 bases, and 9 bases stayed unmatched. The CDR3 runs to 15 residues.